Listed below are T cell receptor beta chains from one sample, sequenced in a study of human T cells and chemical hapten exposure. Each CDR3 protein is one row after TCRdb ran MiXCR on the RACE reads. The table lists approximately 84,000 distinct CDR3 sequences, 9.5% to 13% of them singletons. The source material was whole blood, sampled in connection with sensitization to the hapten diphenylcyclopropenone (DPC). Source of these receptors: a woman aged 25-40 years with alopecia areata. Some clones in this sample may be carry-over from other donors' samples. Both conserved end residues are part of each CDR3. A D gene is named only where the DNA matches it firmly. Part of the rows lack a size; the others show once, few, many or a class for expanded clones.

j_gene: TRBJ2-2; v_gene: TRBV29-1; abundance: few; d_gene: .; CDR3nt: TGCAGCGTTGAGGGGCGAGGGGCGAACACCGGGGAGCTGTTTTTT; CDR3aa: CSVEGRGANTGELFF
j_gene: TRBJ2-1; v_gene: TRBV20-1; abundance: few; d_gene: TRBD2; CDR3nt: TGCAGTGCCGACAATCTAGCGGGAGGGTACAATGAGCAGTTCTTC; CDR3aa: CSADNLAGGYNEQFF
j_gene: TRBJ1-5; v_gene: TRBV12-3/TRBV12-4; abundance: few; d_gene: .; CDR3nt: TGTGCCAGCAGCGCCGGACAGATCTATCAGCCCCAGCATTTT; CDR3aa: CASSAGQIYQPQHF
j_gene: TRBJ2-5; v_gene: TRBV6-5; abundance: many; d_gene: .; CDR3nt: TGTGCCAGCAGTTACTCAGGGGGAGGGGAGACCCAGTACTTC; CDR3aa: CASSYSGGGETQYF
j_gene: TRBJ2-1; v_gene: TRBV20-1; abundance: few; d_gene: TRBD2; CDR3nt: TGCAGTGCTTCTAGCGGGAGTAAGAAGAATGAGCAGTTCTTC; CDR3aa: CSASSGSKKNEQFF
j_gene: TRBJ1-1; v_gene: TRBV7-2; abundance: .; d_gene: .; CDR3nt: TGTGCCAGCAGCTTAGGCCGGCCGAACACTGAAGCTTTCTTT; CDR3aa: CASSLGRPNTEAFF
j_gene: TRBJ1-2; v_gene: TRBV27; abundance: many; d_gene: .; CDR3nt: TGTGCCAGCAGTTCGGGACGGTCCTCCTATGGCTACACCTTC; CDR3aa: CASSSGRSSYGYTF
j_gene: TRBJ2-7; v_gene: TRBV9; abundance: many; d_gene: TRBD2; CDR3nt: TGTGCCAGCAGCGTAGGTAGCGGGAGTTACTACGAGCAGTACTTC; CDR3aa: CASSVGSGSYYEQYF
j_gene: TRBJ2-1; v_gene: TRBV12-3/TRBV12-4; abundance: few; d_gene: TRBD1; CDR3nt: TGTGCCAGCCGCAATGACAGGGCCCATGAGCAGTTCTTC; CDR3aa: CASRNDRAHEQFF
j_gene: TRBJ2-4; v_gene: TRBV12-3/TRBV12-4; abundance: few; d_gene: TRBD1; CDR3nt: TGTGCCAGCAGGCTCGGGACAGGGGACATTCAGTACTTC; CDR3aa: CASRLGTGDIQYF
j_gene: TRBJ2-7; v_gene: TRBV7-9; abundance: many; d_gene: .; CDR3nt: TGTGCCAGCAGCGGGAGCGGCCAGATATCCTACGAGCAGTACTTC; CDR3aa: CASSGSGQISYEQYF
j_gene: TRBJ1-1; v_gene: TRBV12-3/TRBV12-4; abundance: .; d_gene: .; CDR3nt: TGTGCCAGCAGTTTAGCCAGGGAAGCTTTCTTT; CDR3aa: CASSLAREAFF
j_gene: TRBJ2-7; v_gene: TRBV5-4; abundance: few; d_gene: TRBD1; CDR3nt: TGTGCCAGCAGCTTGGTTGGGACAGGGTTGCGGGAGCAGTACTTC; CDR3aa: CASSLVGTGLREQYF
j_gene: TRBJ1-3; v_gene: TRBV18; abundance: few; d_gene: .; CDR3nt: TGTGCCAGTTCCGATCGACTCTCTGGAAACACCATATATTTT; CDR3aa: CASSDRLSGNTIYF
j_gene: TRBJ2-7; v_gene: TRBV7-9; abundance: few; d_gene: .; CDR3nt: TGTGCCAGCAGCTCATCCGGACAGATATACGAGCAGTACTTC; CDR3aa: CASSSSGQIYEQYF
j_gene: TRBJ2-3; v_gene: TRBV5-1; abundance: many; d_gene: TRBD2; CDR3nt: TGCGCCAGCAGCAGCGGGGGGGCCGGGGATACGCAGTATTTT; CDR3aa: CASSSGGAGDTQYF
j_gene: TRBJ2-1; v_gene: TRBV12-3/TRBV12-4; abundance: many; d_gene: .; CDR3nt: TGTGCCAGCAGTTCCCCCGTGGGGATCAATGAGCAGTTCTTC; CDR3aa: CASSSPVGINEQFF
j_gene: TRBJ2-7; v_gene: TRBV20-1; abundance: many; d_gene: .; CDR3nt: TGCAGTGCTAGAGGGCCCAGCTACGAGCAGTACTTC; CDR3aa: CSARGPSYEQYF
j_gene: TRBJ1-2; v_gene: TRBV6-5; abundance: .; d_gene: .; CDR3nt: TGTGCCAGCAGTCCCGACATCTACTATGGCTACACCTTC; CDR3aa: CASSPDIYYGYTF
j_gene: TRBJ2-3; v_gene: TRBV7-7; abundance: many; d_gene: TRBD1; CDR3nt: TGTGCCAGCAGCTTGAGGGGGCGCACAGATACGCAGTATTTT; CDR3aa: CASSLRGRTDTQYF
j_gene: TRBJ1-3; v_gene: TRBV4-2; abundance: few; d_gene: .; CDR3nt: TGTGCCAGCAGCCAAGATCCGGGGACTGGAAACACCATATATTTT; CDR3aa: CASSQDPGTGNTIYF
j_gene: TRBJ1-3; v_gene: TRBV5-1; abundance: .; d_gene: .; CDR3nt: TGCGCCAGCAGCTTGTCGGTACAGGGTGAAGGAAACACCTTATATTTT; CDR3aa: CASSLSVQGEGNTLYF
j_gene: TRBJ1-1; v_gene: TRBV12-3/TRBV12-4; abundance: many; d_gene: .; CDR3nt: TGTGCCAGCAGAAAAGGTGAGGGCACTGAAGCTTTCTTT; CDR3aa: CASRKGEGTEAFF
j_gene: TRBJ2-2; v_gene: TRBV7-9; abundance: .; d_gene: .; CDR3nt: TGTGCCAGCACAGACGGACTATATAACACCGGGGAGCTGTTTTTT; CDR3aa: CASTDGLYNTGELFF
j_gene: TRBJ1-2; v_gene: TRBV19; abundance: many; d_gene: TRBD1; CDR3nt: TGTGCCAGTAGTGGGGGGACAGCTACTAACTATGGCTACACCTTC; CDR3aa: CASSGGTATNYGYTF
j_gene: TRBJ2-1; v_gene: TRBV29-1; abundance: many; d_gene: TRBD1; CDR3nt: TGCAGCGGCGTAGGGGACAGGGCCTTGTTGGTGGTCAATGAGCAGTTCTTC; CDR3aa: CSGVGDRALLVVNEQFF
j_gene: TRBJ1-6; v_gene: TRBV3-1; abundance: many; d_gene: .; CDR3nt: TGTGCCAGCAGCCAAGGTCTTCAGGCGGGATCACCCCTCCACTTT; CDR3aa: CASSQGLQAGSPLHF
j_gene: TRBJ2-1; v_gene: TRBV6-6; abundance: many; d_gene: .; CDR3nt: TGTGCCAGCAGAATTAATACCGGGCCATTAAACTATGAGCAGTTCTTC; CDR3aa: CASRINTGPLNYEQFF
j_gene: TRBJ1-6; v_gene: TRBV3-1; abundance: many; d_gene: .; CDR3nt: TGTGCCAGCAGCCAGGCGGCATGGAATTCACCCCTCCACTTT; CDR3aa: CASSQAAWNSPLHF
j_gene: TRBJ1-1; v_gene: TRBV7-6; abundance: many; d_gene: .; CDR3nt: TGTGCCAGCAGCTTGTACAGGGTCGAGGTTCACACTGAAGCTTTCTTT; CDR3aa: CASSLYRVEVHTEAFF
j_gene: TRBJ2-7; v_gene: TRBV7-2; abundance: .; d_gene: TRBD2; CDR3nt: TGTGCCAGCAGCTCGTCACTACTAGCGGGAACCACCTACGAGCAGTACTTC; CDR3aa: CASSSSLLAGTTYEQYF
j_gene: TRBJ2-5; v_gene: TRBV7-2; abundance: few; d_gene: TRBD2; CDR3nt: TGTGCCAGCAGCCACGACAGACTAGCAGAGACCCAGTACTTC; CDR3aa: CASSHDRLAETQYF
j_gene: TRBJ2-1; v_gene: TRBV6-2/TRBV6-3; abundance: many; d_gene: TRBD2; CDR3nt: TGTGCCAGCACCACCACTAGCGGGAGCGCTGAGCAGTTCTTC; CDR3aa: CASTTTSGSAEQFF
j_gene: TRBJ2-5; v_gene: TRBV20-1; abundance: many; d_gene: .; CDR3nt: TGCAGTGCTAGTGATTCGTACCAAGAGACCCAGTACTTC; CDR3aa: CSASDSYQETQYF
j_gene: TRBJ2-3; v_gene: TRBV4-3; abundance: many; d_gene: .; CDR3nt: TGCGCCAGCAGCCATGAAAGAGATACGCAGTATTTT; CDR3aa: CASSHERDTQYF
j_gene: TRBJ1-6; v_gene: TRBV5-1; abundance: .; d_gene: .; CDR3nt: TGCGCCAGCAGCTCCCTAGGGACAAGCCCACTTAATTCACCCCTCCACTTT; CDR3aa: CASSSLGTSPLNSPLHF
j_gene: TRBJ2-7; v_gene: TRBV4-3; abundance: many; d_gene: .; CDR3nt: TGCGCCAGCAGCCAAGATTGGGGGCCTTCCTACGAGCAGTACTTC; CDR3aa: CASSQDWGPSYEQYF
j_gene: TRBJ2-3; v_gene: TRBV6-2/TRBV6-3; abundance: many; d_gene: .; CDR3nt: TGTGCCAGCAGTTACTCGTCCTCGACCCAGGGCACAGATACGCAGTATTTT; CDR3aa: CASSYSSSTQGTDTQYF
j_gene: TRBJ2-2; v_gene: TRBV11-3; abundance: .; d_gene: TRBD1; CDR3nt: TGTGCCAGCAGCTTAGGAGACAGGGGAACCGGGGAGCTGTTTTTT; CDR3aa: CASSLGDRGTGELFF
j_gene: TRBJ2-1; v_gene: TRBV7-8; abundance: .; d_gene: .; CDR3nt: TGTGCCAGCAGCTCCACGGGGCATGAGCAGTTCTTC; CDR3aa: CASSSTGHEQFF
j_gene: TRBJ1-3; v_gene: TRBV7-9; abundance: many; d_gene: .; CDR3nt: TGTGCCAGCAGCTTACCACCGGGACGGATCTCTGGAAACACCATATATTTT; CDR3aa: CASSLPPGRISGNTIYF
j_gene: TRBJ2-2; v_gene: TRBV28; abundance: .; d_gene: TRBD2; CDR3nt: TGTGCCAGCAGTCCCGTACTAGCGGGCCTTAGGCGCACCGGGGAGCTGTTTTTT; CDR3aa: CASSPVLAGLRRTGELFF
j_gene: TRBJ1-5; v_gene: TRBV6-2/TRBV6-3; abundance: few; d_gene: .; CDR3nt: TGTGCCAGCAGTTACGATCTCGGCCAGCCCCAGCATTTT; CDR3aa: CASSYDLGQPQHF
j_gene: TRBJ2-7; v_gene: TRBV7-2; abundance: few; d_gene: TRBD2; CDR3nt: TGTGCCAGCAGCTTAGGAGGAGCGGGAGGGCTCTACGAGCAGTACTTC; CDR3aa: CASSLGGAGGLYEQYF
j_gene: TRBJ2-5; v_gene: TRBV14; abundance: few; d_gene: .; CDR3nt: TGTGCCAGCAGTTACGGACTGGCCCAAGAGACCCAGTACTTC; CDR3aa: CASSYGLAQETQYF
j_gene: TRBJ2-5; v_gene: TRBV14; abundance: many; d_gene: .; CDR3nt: TGTGCCAGCAGCCAAGATCTCCCCGGTCTGGGAGAGACCCAGTACTTC; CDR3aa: CASSQDLPGLGETQYF
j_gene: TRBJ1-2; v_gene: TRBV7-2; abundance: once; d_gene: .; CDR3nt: TGTGCCAGCAGATCGGGCTATGGCTACACCTTC; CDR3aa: CASRSGYGYTF
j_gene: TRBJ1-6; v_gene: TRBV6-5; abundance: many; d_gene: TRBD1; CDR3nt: TGTGCCAGCAGGGGACAGCTCTATAATTCACCCCTCCACTTT; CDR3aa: CASRGQLYNSPLHF
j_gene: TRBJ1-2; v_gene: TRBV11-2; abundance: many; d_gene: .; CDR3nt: TGTGCCAGCAGCTCCCCCCAGGGGCCCTATGGCTACACCTTC; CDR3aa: CASSSPQGPYGYTF
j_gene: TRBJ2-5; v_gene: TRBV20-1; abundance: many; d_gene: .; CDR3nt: TGCAGTGCTAGAGACTCTCCTCGGACTAAACAAGAGACCCAGTACTTC; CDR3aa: CSARDSPRTKQETQYF
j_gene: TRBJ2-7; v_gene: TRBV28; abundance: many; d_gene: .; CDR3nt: TGTGCCAGCAGTTTGGGGGCGCAGTACGAGCAGTACTTC; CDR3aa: CASSLGAQYEQYF
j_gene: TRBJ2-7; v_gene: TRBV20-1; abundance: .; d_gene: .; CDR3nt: TGCAGTGCACCCGTCTCGGCGTCGCCCTACGAGCAGTACTTC; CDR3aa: CSAPVSASPYEQYF
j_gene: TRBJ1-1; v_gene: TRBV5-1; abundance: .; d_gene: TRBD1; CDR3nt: TGCGCCAGCAGCTTGATAGGGGGCGACCCAGAAGCTTTCTTT; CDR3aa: CASSLIGGDPEAFF
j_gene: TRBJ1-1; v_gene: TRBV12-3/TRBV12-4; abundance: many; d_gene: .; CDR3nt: TGTGCCAGCAGTTTAGCAGGGACCGCGCCTGCTTTCTTT; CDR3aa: CASSLAGTAPAFF
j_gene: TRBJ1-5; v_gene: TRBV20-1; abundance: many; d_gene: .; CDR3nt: TGCAGTGCTAGATTGGGGGTTCCGAATCAGCCCCAGCATTTT; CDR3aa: CSARLGVPNQPQHF
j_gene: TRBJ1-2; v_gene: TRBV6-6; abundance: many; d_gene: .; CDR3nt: TGTGCCAGCGGACATAAGGGGATTAAGGACTATGGCTACACCTTC; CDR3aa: CASGHKGIKDYGYTF
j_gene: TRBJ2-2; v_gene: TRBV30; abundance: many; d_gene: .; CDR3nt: TGTGCCTGGAGTGTATCGACGAACACCGGGGAGCTGTTTTTT; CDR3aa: CAWSVSTNTGELFF
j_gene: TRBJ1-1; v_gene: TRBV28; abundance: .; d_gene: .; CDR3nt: TGTGCCAGCAGCCCCACGGGGGGCTCTCCCGAAGCTTTCTTT; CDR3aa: CASSPTGGSPEAFF
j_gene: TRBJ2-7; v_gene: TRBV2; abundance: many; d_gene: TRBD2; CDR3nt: TGTGCCAGGAGAAAGCGGGAGAGTGCCTACGAGCAGTACTTC; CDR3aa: CARRKRESAYEQYF